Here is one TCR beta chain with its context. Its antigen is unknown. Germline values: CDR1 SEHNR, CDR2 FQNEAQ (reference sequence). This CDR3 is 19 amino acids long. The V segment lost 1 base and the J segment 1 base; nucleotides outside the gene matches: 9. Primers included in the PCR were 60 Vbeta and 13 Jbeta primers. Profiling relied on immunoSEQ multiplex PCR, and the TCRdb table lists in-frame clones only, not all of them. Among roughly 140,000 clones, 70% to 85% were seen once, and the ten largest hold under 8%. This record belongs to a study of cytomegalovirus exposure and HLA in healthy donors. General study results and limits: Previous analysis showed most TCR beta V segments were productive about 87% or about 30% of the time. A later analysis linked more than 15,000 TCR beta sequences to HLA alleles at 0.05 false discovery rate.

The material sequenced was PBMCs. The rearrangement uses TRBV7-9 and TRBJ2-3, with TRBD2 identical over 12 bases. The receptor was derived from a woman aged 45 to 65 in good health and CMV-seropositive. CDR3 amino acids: CASSLEWLAGGPGTDTQYF. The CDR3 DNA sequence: TGTGCCAGCAGCTTAGAGTGGCTAGCGGGGGGGCCCGGCACAGATACGCAGTATTTT.